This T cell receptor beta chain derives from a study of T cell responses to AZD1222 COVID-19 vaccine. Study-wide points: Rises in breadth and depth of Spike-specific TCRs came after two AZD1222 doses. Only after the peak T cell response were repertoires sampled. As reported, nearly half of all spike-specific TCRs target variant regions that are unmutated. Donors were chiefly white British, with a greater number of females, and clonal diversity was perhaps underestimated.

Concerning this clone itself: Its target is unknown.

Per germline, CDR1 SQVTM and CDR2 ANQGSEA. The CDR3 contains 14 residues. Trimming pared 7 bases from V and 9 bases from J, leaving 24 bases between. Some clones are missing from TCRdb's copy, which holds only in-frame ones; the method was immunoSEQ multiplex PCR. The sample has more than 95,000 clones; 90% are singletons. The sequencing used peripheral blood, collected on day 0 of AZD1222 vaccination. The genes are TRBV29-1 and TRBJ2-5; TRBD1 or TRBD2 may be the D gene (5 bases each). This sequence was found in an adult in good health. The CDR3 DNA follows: TGCAGCGGGACCTGGGACCGACGGGACGGTGCCCAGTACTTC. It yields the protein CSGTWDRRDGAQYF.